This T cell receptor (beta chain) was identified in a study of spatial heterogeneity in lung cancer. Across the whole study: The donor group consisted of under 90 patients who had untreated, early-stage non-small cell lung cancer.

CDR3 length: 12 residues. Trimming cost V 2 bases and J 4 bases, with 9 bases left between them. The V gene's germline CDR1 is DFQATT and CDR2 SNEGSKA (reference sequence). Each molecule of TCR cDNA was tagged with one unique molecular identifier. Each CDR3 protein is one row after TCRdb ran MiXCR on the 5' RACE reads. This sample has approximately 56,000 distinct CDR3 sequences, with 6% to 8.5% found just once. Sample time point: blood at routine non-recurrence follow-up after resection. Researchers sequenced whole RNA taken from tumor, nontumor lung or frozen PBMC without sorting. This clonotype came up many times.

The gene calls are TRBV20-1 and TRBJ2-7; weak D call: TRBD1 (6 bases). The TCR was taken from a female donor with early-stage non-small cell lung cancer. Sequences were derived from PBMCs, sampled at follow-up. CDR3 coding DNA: TGCAGTGCTAGATTAGGGGGTTACGAGCAGTACTTC. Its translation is CSARLGGYEQYF.